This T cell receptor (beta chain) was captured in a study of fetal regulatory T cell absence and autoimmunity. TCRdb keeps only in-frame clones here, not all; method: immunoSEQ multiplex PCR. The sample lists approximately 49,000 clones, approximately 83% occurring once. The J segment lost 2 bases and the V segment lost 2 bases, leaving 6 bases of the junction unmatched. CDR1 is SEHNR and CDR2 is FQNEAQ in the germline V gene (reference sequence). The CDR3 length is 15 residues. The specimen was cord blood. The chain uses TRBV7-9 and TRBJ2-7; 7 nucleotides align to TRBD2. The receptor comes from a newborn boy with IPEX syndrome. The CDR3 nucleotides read TGTGCCAGCAGCTTAACCGGACTAGGTGCCTACGAGCAGTACTTC. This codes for CASSLTGLGAYEQYF.